The sequence of this T cell receptor (beta chain) was determined in a study of control samples from healthy donors and cancer patients. Measured with immunoSEQ multiplex PCR; TCRdb has only the in-frame clones, and not every one. The sample includes about 84,000 clones, around 83% of them seen just once. V was cut by 5 bases and J by 3 bases, with 12 bases left in between. Germline V gene lookup returns CDR1 SEHNR and CDR2 FQNEAQ (reference sequence). This CDR3 has 14 amino acids. The receptor comes from a man in his 60s with head and neck cancer. J is TRBJ2-3 and V is TRBV7-9; D not resolved. The sample comprised PBMCs. DNA of the CDR3: TGTGCCAGCAGCCCACAAGCCTGGACAGATACGCAGTATTTT. This codes for CASSPQAWTDTQYF.